This TCR beta chain was captured by sequencing in a study of blood T cells in healthy people across ages. Between the trimmed V and J ends, which lost 4 bases and 10 bases, there was a span of 8 bases. This CDR3 contains 12 residues. This clonotype was found many times. Using a J-beta primer mix together with a sample-barcoded 5' primer, a second PCR was run for roughly 6 to 11 cycles. TCRdb fed the 5' RACE reads into MiXCR, producing one record per CDR3 protein. The data contain 1 million or so distinct CDR3 sequences, almost 25% of them singletons. The data also belong to a second study, concerning T cells of mothers and their children. That report notes: In unrelated and related pairs, TCR recombination output is shaped in a similar way by thymic selection.

V gene TRBV12-3 or TRBV12-4 combines with J gene TRBJ1-6; D gene ambiguous. This TCR was sampled from a girl aged 2 to 9 in good health. Sequenced input: blood. The CDR3 reads CASSSTNSPLHF. The CDR3 DNA reads TGTGCCAGCAGTTCCACTAACTCACCCCTCCACTTT.